Listed below are T cell receptor beta chains from one sample, sequenced in a study of blood T cell repertoires in COVID-19. The data were produced by immunoSEQ multiplex PCR, yet TCRdb's version contains in-frame clones alone and is incomplete. The data show about 150,000 clones, approximately 85% seen once. The sequencing sample was made of peripheral blood. The origin of the receptors is a man in his 60s with COVID-19, enrolled during active disease. Each CDR3 is given with its conserved first and last residue. The order of the fields is clone size, J gene, D gene, V gene, CDR3 protein, CDR3 DNA. A D gene is named only where the DNA matches it firmly. Clone size is not always given. Where it is, it says once, few, many or a class for expanded clones.

clone size: NA; J gene: TRBJ2-3; D gene: TRBD2; V gene: TRBV5-1; CDR3 protein: CASSRGGLAGGADTQYF; CDR3 DNA: TGCGCCAGCAGCAGGGGAGGGCTAGCGGGAGGCGCAGATACGCAGTATTTT
clone size: NA; J gene: TRBJ1-3; D gene: NA; V gene: TRBV20-1; CDR3 protein: CSARSGNTIYF; CDR3 DNA: TGCAGTGCCCGCTCTGGAAACACCATATATTTT
clone size: NA; J gene: TRBJ2-1; D gene: TRBD2; V gene: TRBV9; CDR3 protein: CASSVREGSYNEQFF; CDR3 DNA: TGTGCCAGCAGCGTAAGGGAGGGCTCCTACAATGAGCAGTTCTTC
clone size: NA; J gene: TRBJ1-1; D gene: NA; V gene: TRBV6-5; CDR3 protein: CASTHGGGNTEAFF; CDR3 DNA: TGTGCCAGCACCCACGGGGGAGGGAACACTGAAGCTTTCTTT
clone size: NA; J gene: TRBJ1-1; D gene: NA; V gene: TRBV27; CDR3 protein: CASSLFSGFGNTEAFF; CDR3 DNA: TGTGCCAGCAGTTTATTTTCCGGGTTCGGGAACACTGAAGCTTTCTTT
clone size: NA; J gene: TRBJ1-3; D gene: NA; V gene: TRBV28; CDR3 protein: CASSSTDRSGNTIYF; CDR3 DNA: TGTGCCAGCAGCTCTACCGACAGGTCTGGAAACACCATATATTTT
clone size: few; J gene: TRBJ2-1; D gene: TRBD2; V gene: TRBV7-9; CDR3 protein: CASSLRTSGTHEQFF; CDR3 DNA: TGTGCCAGCAGCCTCCGGACTAGCGGCACCCACGAGCAGTTCTTC
clone size: NA; J gene: TRBJ1-3; D gene: NA; V gene: TRBV5-6; CDR3 protein: CASMGLDKTASGNTIYF; CDR3 DNA: TGTGCCAGCATGGGGTTAGATAAGACAGCCTCTGGAAACACCATATATTTT
clone size: NA; J gene: TRBJ1-5; D gene: TRBD1; V gene: TRBV10-1; CDR3 protein: CANPGRDRASNQPQHF; CDR3 DNA: TGCGCCAACCCCGGGCGGGACAGAGCTAGCAATCAGCCCCAGCATTTT
clone size: NA; J gene: TRBJ1-5; D gene: TRBD1; V gene: TRBV6-6; CDR3 protein: CASRGTGRINQPQHF; CDR3 DNA: TGTGCCAGCAGAGGGACAGGGAGAATCAATCAGCCCCAGCATTTT
clone size: NA; J gene: TRBJ2-5; D gene: TRBD2; V gene: TRBV6-2/TRBV6-3; CDR3 protein: CASSYFRAGGSQYF; CDR3 DNA: TGTGCCAGCAGTTACTTCCGGGCCGGGGGGTCCCAGTACTTC
clone size: NA; J gene: TRBJ1-4; D gene: TRBD1; V gene: TRBV7-6; CDR3 protein: CASSSGQGVNEKLFF; CDR3 DNA: TGTGCCAGCAGCTCGGGACAGGGGGTGAATGAAAAACTGTTTTTT
clone size: NA; J gene: TRBJ1-6; D gene: NA; V gene: TRBV27; CDR3 protein: CASSLRTESSPVHF; CDR3 DNA: TGTGCCAGCAGTTTAAGGACAGAATCCAGCCCTGTCCACTTT
clone size: once; J gene: TRBJ1-6; D gene: NA; V gene: TRBV7-8; CDR3 protein: CASSLQGLSGNSPLHF; CDR3 DNA: TGTGCCAGCAGCTTACAAGGACTATCTGGTAATTCACCCCTCCACTTT
clone size: NA; J gene: TRBJ1-3; D gene: NA; V gene: TRBV5-6; CDR3 protein: CASSSGHRSGNTIYF; CDR3 DNA: TGTGCCAGCAGCTCGGGACACCGCTCTGGAAACACCATATATTTT
clone size: NA; J gene: TRBJ1-2; D gene: NA; V gene: TRBV29-1; CDR3 protein: CSGGGGLYGYTF; CDR3 DNA: TGCAGCGGGGGTGGCGGTCTCTATGGCTACACCTTC
clone size: NA; J gene: TRBJ1-5; D gene: NA; V gene: TRBV19; CDR3 protein: CASSNTGFNQPQHF; CDR3 DNA: TGTGCCAGTAGCAACACAGGGTTCAATCAGCCCCAGCATTTT
clone size: NA; J gene: TRBJ1-5; D gene: TRBD1; V gene: TRBV18; CDR3 protein: CASSPRDREVGQPQHF; CDR3 DNA: TGTGCCAGCTCACCAAGGGACAGGGAAGTGGGGCAGCCCCAGCATTTT
clone size: once; J gene: TRBJ2-2; D gene: TRBD1; V gene: TRBV7-3; CDR3 protein: CASSRTGGAGTGELFF; CDR3 DNA: TGTGCCAGCAGCCGCACAGGGGGCGCGGGGACCGGGGAGCTGTTTTTT
clone size: NA; J gene: TRBJ2-3; D gene: TRBD1; V gene: TRBV27; CDR3 protein: CASSPGTDPGYTQYF; CDR3 DNA: TGTGCCAGCAGCCCAGGGACAGACCCCGGGTATACGCAGTATTTT
clone size: NA; J gene: TRBJ1-5; D gene: NA; V gene: TRBV13; CDR3 protein: CASSLHRELDQPQHF; CDR3 DNA: TGTGCCAGCAGCTTACACAGGGAGTTGGATCAGCCCCAGCATTTT
clone size: NA; J gene: TRBJ2-1; D gene: TRBD2; V gene: TRBV6-2/TRBV6-3; CDR3 protein: CASSFNLAGGTYNEQFF; CDR3 DNA: TGTGCCAGCAGCTTTAACCTAGCGGGAGGCACCTACAATGAGCAGTTCTTC
clone size: NA; J gene: TRBJ2-1; D gene: TRBD2; V gene: TRBV3-1/TRBV3-2; CDR3 protein: CASSQVSAGSNNEQFF; CDR3 DNA: TGTGCCAGCAGCCAAGTGTCAGCGGGGAGTAACAATGAGCAGTTCTTC
clone size: once; J gene: TRBJ1-4; D gene: NA; V gene: TRBV4-3; CDR3 protein: CASSQDRGTNEKLFF; CDR3 DNA: TGCGCCAGCAGCCAAGACAGGGGAACTAATGAAAAACTGTTTTTT